This T cell receptor (beta chain) was identified during a study of T cells in localized non-small cell lung cancer. Study results and caveats: Appearing in adjacent lung were a median about 57 of the top 100 tumor clones. Uninvolved adjacent lung showed higher T cell clonality than tumor.

About this clone: The antigen remains unidentified.

Germline V lookup: CDR1 WSHSY, CDR2 SAAADI. The V end was cut by 3 bases, the J end by 4 bases, with 4 bases between. This CDR3 is 11 amino acids long. Using immunoSEQ multiplex PCR, the repertoire was profiled, and TCRdb retains in-frame clones only, with some absent. The top ten hold around 30% of the sample, which has about 28,000 clones, approximately 89% seen once. The genes are TRBV10-2 and TRBJ2-7; no firm D call. This material consisted of peripheral blood, taken before any cancer treatment. The sequence derives from a female donor aged 60 or older with stage I lung adenocarcinoma. DNA for the CDR3: TGCGCCAGCAGTGAATCTTACGAGCAGTACTTC. It translates to CASSESYEQYF.